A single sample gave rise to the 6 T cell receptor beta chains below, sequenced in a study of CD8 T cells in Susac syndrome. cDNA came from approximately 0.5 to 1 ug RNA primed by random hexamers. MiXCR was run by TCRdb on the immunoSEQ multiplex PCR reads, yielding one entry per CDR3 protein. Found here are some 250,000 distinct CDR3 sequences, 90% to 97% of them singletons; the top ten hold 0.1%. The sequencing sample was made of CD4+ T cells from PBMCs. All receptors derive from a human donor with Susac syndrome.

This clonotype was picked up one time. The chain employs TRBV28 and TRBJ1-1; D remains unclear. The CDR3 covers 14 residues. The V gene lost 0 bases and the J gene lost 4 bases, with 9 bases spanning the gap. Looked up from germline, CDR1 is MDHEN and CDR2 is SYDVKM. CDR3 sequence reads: CASSLWQELTEAFF. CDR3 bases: TGTGCCAGCAGTTTATGGCAGGAACTCACTGAAGCTTTCTTT.

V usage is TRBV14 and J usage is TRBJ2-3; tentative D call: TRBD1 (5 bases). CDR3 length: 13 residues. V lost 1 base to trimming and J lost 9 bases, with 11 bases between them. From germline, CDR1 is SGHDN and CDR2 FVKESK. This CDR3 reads CASSQGSGFTQYF. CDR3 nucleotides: TGTGCCAGCAGCCAAGGGTCAGGGTTCACGCAGTATTTT.

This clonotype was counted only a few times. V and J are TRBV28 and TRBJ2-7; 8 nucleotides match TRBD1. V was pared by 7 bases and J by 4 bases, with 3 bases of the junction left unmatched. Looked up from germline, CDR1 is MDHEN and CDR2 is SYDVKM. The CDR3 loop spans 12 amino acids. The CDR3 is CASTQGAYEQYF. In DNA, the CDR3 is TGTGCCAGCACCCAGGGGGCGTACGAGCAGTACTTC. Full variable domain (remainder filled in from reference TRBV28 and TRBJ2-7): DVKVTQSSRYLVKRTGEKVFLECVQDMDHENMFWYRQDPGLGLRLIYFSYDVKMKEKGDIPEGYSVSREKKERFSLILESASTNQTSMYLCASTQGAYEQYFGPGTRLTVT.

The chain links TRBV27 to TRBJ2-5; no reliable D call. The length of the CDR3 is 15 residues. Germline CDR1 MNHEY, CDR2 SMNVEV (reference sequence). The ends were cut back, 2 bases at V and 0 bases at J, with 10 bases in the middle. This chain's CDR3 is CASSLRAANQETQYF. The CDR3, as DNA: TGTGCCAGCAGTTTACGGGCAGCAAACCAAGAGACCCAGTACTTC.

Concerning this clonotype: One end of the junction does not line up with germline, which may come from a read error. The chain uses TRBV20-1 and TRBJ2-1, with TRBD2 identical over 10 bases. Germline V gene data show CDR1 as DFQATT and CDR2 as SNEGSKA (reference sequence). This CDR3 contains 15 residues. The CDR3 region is CSAREPSGSRDEQFF. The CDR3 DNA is TGCAGTGCCAGAGAGCCTAGCGGGAGTCGTGATGAGCAGTTCTTC.

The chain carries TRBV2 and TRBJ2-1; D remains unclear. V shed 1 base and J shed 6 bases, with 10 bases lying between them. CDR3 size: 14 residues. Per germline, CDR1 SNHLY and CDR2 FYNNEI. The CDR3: CASSEGTQTNEQFF. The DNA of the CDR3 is TGTGCCAGCAGTGAAGGAACCCAGACCAATGAGCAGTTCTTC.